The T cell receptor (beta chain) under discussion was sequenced for a study of early T cells in non-severe SARS-CoV-2 infection. Individual cDNA molecules carried attached unique molecular identifiers. TCRdb redid the calling of the 5' RACE reads with MiXCR, one entry per CDR3 protein. The sample consists of tens of thousands of distinct CDR3 sequences, under 15% of them appearing once. This CDR3 comprises 12 residues. CDR1 is SNHLY, CDR2 FYNNEI, per germline. With V trimmed by 4 bases and J by 7 bases, 1 base remained unmatched. This clonotype was observed a few times. The origin of this receptor is an adult who was a healthcare worker with PCR-confirmed SARS-CoV-2 infection or an uninfected control (not recorded which). Source material: whole blood. The J gene is TRBJ2-4, the V gene TRBV2; 7 nucleotides line up with TRBD1. Written as DNA, the CDR3 is TGTGCCAGCAGTGTACAGGGGAACATTCAGTACTTC. Residues: CASSVQGNIQYF.